This T cell receptor beta chain was obtained from a study of blood T cell repertoires in COVID-19. Background on the study: Samples came from the United States, Italy and Spain, spanning acute and convalescent COVID-19.

In the authors' workflow: The authors estimated nucleated cell counts from reference gene primer amplification. TCRdb's copy holds only in-frame clones and misses some; the assay was immunoSEQ multiplex PCR. D and trimming come from the DNA, and the V and J calls and clone size come from that table. Of about 15,000 clones listed, approximately 92% are singletons. J was trimmed by 4 bases and V by 7 bases; bases with no gene match: 4. The V gene's germline CDR1 is LGHDT and CDR2 YNNKEL (reference sequence). CDR3 size: 12 residues. The material sequenced was peripheral blood. The clonotype originates from a human donor with active COVID-19. The donor label of this sample is uncertain. The chain uses TRBV3-1 (or the pseudogene TRBV3-2) and TRBJ2-7; 7 bases are shared with TRBD2. The CDR3 DNA reads TGTGCCAGCAAGTCTAGCGGATACGAGCAGTACTTC. Residues: CASKSSGYEQYF.